These 11 T cell receptor beta chains share one sample of origin, sequenced in a study of cytomegalovirus exposure and HLA in healthy donors (TCRdb year 2017). Libraries were constructed by the immunoSEQ multiplex PCR assay. For the multiplex PCR, a mixture combining 60 forward primers for TCR Vbeta segments and 13 reverse primers for TCR Jbeta segments was used. TCRdb took over this immuneACCESS table, retaining in-frame rearrangements with V and J assigned. Such tables are incomplete; in checked studies, under half of the missing clones stem from an unresolved V gene, and the remainder is unexplained. Present in this sample are about 190,000 clones, around 83% of which were seen just once. The ten largest clones represent 1.1% of the sample. The sequencing input was PBMCs. The receptor set was obtained from a woman between 40 and 50 years old in good health and CMV-seronegative.

The chain carries TRBV7-3 and TRBJ2-5; 8 positions match TRBD1. This CDR3 is built from 13 residues. Trimming removed 5 bases from V and 10 bases from J; junction bases left unmatched: 9. In germline, CDR1 is SGHTA, CDR2 FQGTGA. The CDR3 loop reads CASSKIQGGDQYF. The CDR3 DNA reads as TGTGCCAGCAGCAAAATACAGGGGGGTGACCAGTACTTC. The full variable domain, its missing parts supplied by reference TRBV7-3 and TRBJ2-5, is GAGVSQTPSNKVTEKGKYVELRCDPISGHTALYWYRQSLGQGPEFLIYFQGTGAADDSGLPNDRFFAVRPEGSVSTLKIQRTERGDSAVYLCASSKIQGGDQYFGPGTRLLVL.

The chain uses TRBV9 and TRBJ2-2; D remains unclear. The germline gives CDR1 SGDLS, CDR2 YYNGEE. The CDR3 sequence is 13 residues long. Trimming stripped 7 bases from V and 1 base from J, with 8 bases between. The CDR3 bases are TGTGCCAGCCTAAGACAGAACACCGGGGAGCTGTTTTTT. It encodes CASLRQNTGELFF.

J is TRBJ2-2 and V is TRBV19; TRBD2 is a possible D gene (5 bases). The germline gives CDR1 LNHDA, CDR2 SQIVND (reference sequence). Trimming removed 3 bases from V and 5 bases from J, with 13 bases in between. The CDR3 loop spans 15 amino acids. The CDR3 sequence: CASSIRGRGTGELFF. DNA for the CDR3: TGTGCCAGTAGTATTCGGGGTCGGGGAACCGGGGAGCTGTTTTTT.

The V gene is TRBV11-2, the J gene TRBJ2-1; D gene ambiguous. The V gene's germline CDR1 is SGHAT and CDR2 FQNNGV. V lost 2 bases to trimming and J lost 8 bases, with 13 bases between them. The CDR3 runs 14 residues. CDR3 in DNA: TGTGCCAGCAGCTTATCAAGTCGACTGTATGAGCAGTTCTTC. This translates into CASSLSSRLYEQFF.

V and J are TRBV14 and TRBJ2-3; perhaps TRBD1 as D (6 bases). V lost 5 bases and J lost 5, with 11 bases in between. The germline V gene has CDR1 SGHDN and CDR2 FVKESK. The CDR3 consists of 13 residues. CDR3 residues: CASSSLQGDTQYF. The CDR3 DNA follows: TGTGCCAGCAGCTCACTACAGGGAGATACGCAGTATTTT.

The CDR3 loop is CASSLSGRAQGNTIYF. The CDR3 nucleotides are TGTGCCAGCAGCTTAAGCGGTCGGGCGCAGGGAAACACCATATATTTT. The gene calls are TRBV7-9 and TRBJ1-3; D uncertain. Trimming left V 2 bases short and J 4 bases short, with 15 bases between. This CDR3 has 16 residues. The germline V gene has CDR1 SEHNR and CDR2 FQNEAQ (reference sequence). The full variable domain, with the rest looked up from reference TRBV7-9 and TRBJ1-3, is DTGVSQNPRHKITKRGQNVTFRCDPISEHNRLYWYRQTLGQGPEFLTYFQNEAQLEKSRLLSDRFSAERPKGSFSTLEIQRTEQGDSAMYLCASSLSGRAQGNTIYFGEGSWLTVV.

V gene TRBV30 combines with J gene TRBJ1-3, with D unclear. This CDR3 region has 14 residues. V lost 0 bases and J 7 bases, leaving 13 bases between the germline ends. In germline, CDR1 is GTSNPN, CDR2 SVGIG (reference sequence). The CDR3 reads CAWSVPRRGNTIYF. The CDR3 DNA reads as TGTGCCTGGAGTGTACCGAGGCGGGGTAACACCATATATTTT.

The chain joins TRBV5-1 to TRBJ2-5; 10 bases are a match to TRBD1. This CDR3 region has 15 residues. Trimming removed 4 bases from V and 5 bases from J; junction bases left unmatched: 8. Germline CDR1 reads SGHRS; CDR2 reads YFSETQ. The CDR3 is CASSKTGGWGETQYF. The CDR3 bases are TGCGCCAGCAGCAAGACAGGGGGCTGGGGGGAGACCCAGTACTTC.

This rearrangement joins TRBV6-1 to TRBJ1-2; no firm D call. Germline V CDR1 and CDR2: MNHNS, SASEGT. The CDR3 has 13 residues. Trimming took off 2 bases at V and 4 bases at J, with 8 bases between the two ends. CDR3 protein: CASSENSIYGYTF. For the CDR3, the DNA is TGTGCCAGCAGTGAAAATAGTATCTATGGCTACACCTTC.

V gene TRBV28 combines with J gene TRBJ1-1; D unresolved. The CDR3 runs 13 residues. Germline CDR1 reads MDHEN; CDR2 reads SYDVKM. The V and J ends lost 2 bases and 4 bases respectively, with 8 bases between them. Here the CDR3 reads CASSLNRGTEAFF. In nucleotides, the CDR3 is TGTGCCAGCAGTTTAAACCGAGGCACTGAAGCTTTCTTT.

The chain joins TRBV19 to TRBJ2-3; D is possibly TRBD2 (6 bases). The CDR3 is made up of 16 amino acids. The ends were cut back, 6 bases at V and 0 bases at J, with 16 bases in the middle. In germline, CDR1 is LNHDA, CDR2 SQIVND (reference sequence). For the CDR3, the DNA is TGTGCCAGTAGCCTCTGGGGGGAGCGGAGCACAGATACGCAGTATTTT. This translates into CASSLWGERSTDTQYF. The variable domain in full, completed from reference TRBV19 and TRBJ2-3, reads DGGITQSPKYLFRKEGQNVTLSCEQNLNHDAMYWYRQDPGQGLRLIYYSQIVNDFQKGDIAEGYSVSREKKESFPLTVTSAQKNPTAFYLCASSLWGERSTDTQYFGPGTRLTVL.